Listed below are T cell receptor beta chains from one sample, sequenced in a study of T cell responses to AZD1222 COVID-19 vaccine. The data were produced by immunoSEQ multiplex PCR, yet TCRdb's version contains in-frame clones alone and is incomplete. In the table there are 25,000 to 35,000 clones, approximately 89% of which are singletons. The sample consisted of peripheral blood, taken on day 0 of AZD1222 vaccination. The receptors stem from an adult in good health. The CDR3 runs from the conserved cysteine through the conserved F or W. Fields, in order: V gene, clone size, J gene, D gene, CDR3 protein, CDR3 DNA. D genes are given only for firm matches. Only part of the rows carry a size: once, few, many, or a class if the clone is expanded.

v_call: TRBV7-9
clone_size: NA
j_call: TRBJ2-2
d_call: TRBD2
cdr3_aa: CASSATSGGARSGELFF
cdr3_nt: TGTGCCAGCAGCGCGACTAGCGGGGGGGCCCGGAGCGGGGAGCTGTTTTTT

v_call: TRBV5-6
clone_size: once
j_call: TRBJ2-5
d_call: TRBD2
cdr3_aa: CASSGTSGGWETQYF
cdr3_nt: TGTGCCAGCAGCGGGACTAGCGGGGGTTGGGAGACCCAGTACTTC

v_call: TRBV3-1/TRBV3-2
clone_size: once
j_call: TRBJ1-5
d_call: NA
cdr3_aa: CASSQDTRGRNQPQHF
cdr3_nt: TGTGCCAGCAGCCAAGATACCAGGGGACGCAATCAGCCCCAGCATTTT

v_call: TRBV7-2
clone_size: NA
j_call: TRBJ1-1
d_call: NA
cdr3_aa: CASSFSTLSNTEAFF
cdr3_nt: TGTGCCAGCAGCTTTTCCACACTGTCGAACACTGAAGCTTTCTTT

v_call: TRBV3-1/TRBV3-2
clone_size: NA
j_call: TRBJ1-6
d_call: NA
cdr3_aa: CASSQNGRGDSPLHF
cdr3_nt: TGTGCCAGCAGCCAAAACGGCAGGGGCGATTCACCCCTCCACTTT

v_call: TRBV29-1
clone_size: NA
j_call: TRBJ1-2
d_call: NA
cdr3_aa: CSVEPSGTYGYTF
cdr3_nt: TGCAGCGTTGAGCCCTCCGGGACCTATGGCTACACCTTC

v_call: TRBV7-2
clone_size: few
j_call: TRBJ1-2
d_call: NA
cdr3_aa: CASSSYGGGRYTF
cdr3_nt: TGTGCCAGCAGCTCCTACGGAGGGGGGCGCTACACCTTC

v_call: TRBV25-1
clone_size: NA
j_call: TRBJ1-6
d_call: NA
cdr3_aa: CASSPHVGQNSPLHF
cdr3_nt: TGTGCCAGCAGCCCCCATGTGGGCCAAAATTCACCCCTCCACTTT

v_call: TRBV19
clone_size: NA
j_call: TRBJ2-1
d_call: NA
cdr3_aa: CASSIWGNNEQFF
cdr3_nt: TGTGCCAGTAGTATCTGGGGGAACAATGAGCAGTTCTTC

v_call: TRBV7-2
clone_size: NA
j_call: TRBJ2-5
d_call: NA
cdr3_aa: CASSRDGYQETQYF
cdr3_nt: TGTGCCAGCAGCCGTGACGGTTACCAAGAGACCCAGTACTTC

v_call: TRBV9
clone_size: NA
j_call: TRBJ1-1
d_call: NA
cdr3_aa: CASSPPGTMNTEAFF
cdr3_nt: TGTGCCAGCAGCCCCCCCGGGACTATGAACACTGAAGCTTTCTTT

v_call: TRBV18
clone_size: NA
j_call: TRBJ1-5
d_call: NA
cdr3_aa: CASSPWGNGNQPQHF
cdr3_nt: TGTGCCAGCTCACCGTGGGGGAATGGCAATCAGCCCCAGCATTTT

v_call: TRBV5-4
clone_size: NA
j_call: TRBJ1-2
d_call: NA
cdr3_aa: CASTLAGSKSYGYTF
cdr3_nt: TGTGCCAGCACCTTGGCAGGGTCTAAATCATATGGCTACACCTTC

v_call: TRBV9
clone_size: NA
j_call: TRBJ1-1
d_call: NA
cdr3_aa: CASSARGGGRGMNTEAFF
cdr3_nt: TGTGCCAGCAGCGCCCGGGGCGGGGGCAGAGGGATGAACACTGAAGCTTTCTTT

v_call: TRBV11-3
clone_size: NA
j_call: TRBJ1-2
d_call: NA
cdr3_aa: CASSFPGGDGYTF
cdr3_nt: TGTGCCAGCAGCTTCCCTGGAGGTGATGGCTACACCTTC

v_call: TRBV30
clone_size: NA
j_call: TRBJ1-2
d_call: NA
cdr3_aa: CAWETGNYGYTF
cdr3_nt: TGTGCCTGGGAGACGGGTAACTATGGCTACACCTTC

v_call: TRBV7-2
clone_size: once
j_call: TRBJ1-4
d_call: NA
cdr3_aa: CASSFPLGRGYEKLFF
cdr3_nt: TGTGCCAGCAGCTTCCCCCTCGGTAGGGGGTATGAAAAACTGTTTTTT

v_call: TRBV7-2
clone_size: NA
j_call: TRBJ1-2
d_call: NA
cdr3_aa: CASSASVGYGYTF
cdr3_nt: TGTGCCAGCAGCGCCTCTGTGGGCTATGGCTACACCTTC

v_call: TRBV29-1
clone_size: NA
j_call: TRBJ1-5
d_call: NA
cdr3_aa: CSVILGGSNNQPQHF
cdr3_nt: TGCAGCGTTATCCTCGGGGGGTCGAACAATCAGCCCCAGCATTTT

v_call: TRBV30
clone_size: once
j_call: TRBJ1-2
d_call: TRBD1
cdr3_aa: CAWSNRGVGYTF
cdr3_nt: TGTGCCTGGAGTAACAGGGGGGTCGGCTACACCTTC

v_call: TRBV5-4
clone_size: NA
j_call: TRBJ2-2
d_call: TRBD1
cdr3_aa: CASSLGQGTGELFF
cdr3_nt: TGTGCCAGCAGCCTGGGACAGGGCACCGGGGAGCTGTTTTTT

v_call: TRBV9
clone_size: NA
j_call: TRBJ1-3
d_call: TRBD1
cdr3_aa: CASSVEGTGVGNTIYF
cdr3_nt: TGTGCCAGCAGCGTAGAAGGGACAGGGGTTGGAAACACCATATATTTT